This TCR beta chain comes out of a study of low-dose radiotherapy and immunotherapy resistance in tumors. Both TCRalpha and TCRbeta chains were reverse transcribed with V-gene-specific primers. With a constant-region primer and a V-primer adapter, TCRs were subjected to around 20 PCR cycles of amplification. TCRdb redid the calling of the reads with MiXCR, one entry per CDR3 protein. The data show 57,000 or so distinct CDR3 sequences, with approximately 25% seen just once and 5.5% to 6% held by the top ten. This CDR3 is 13 amino acids long. Trimming took off 1 base at V and 3 bases at J, with 10 bases between the two ends. Germline V lookup: CDR1 GTSNPN, CDR2 SVGIG (reference sequence). Time point indicated: before trial treatment. This clonotype has at least ten counts.

Sequenced material: PBMCs, taken before treatment. The genes are TRBV30 and TRBJ2-7; D is uncertain. The clonotype originates from a male donor with prostate cancer. The CDR3, as DNA: TGTGCCTGGAGTGCGACTGGAATCTACGAGCAGTACTTC. This sequence encodes CAWSATGIYEQYF.